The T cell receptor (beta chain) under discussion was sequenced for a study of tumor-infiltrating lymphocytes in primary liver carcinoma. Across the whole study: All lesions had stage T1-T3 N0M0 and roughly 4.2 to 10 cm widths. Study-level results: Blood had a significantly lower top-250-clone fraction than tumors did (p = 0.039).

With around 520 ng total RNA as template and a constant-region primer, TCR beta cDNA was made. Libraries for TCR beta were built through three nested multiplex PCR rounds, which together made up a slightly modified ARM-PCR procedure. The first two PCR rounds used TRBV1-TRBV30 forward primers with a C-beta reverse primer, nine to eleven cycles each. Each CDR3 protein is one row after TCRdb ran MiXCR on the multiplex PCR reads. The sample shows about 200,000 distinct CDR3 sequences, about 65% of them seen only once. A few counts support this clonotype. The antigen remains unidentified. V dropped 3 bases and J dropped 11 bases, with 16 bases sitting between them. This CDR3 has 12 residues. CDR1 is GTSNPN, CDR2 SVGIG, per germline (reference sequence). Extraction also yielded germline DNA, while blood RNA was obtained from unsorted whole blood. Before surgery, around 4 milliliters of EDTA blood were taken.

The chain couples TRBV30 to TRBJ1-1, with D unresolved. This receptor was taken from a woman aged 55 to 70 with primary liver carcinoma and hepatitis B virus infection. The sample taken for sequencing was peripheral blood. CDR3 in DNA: TGTGCCTGGAGGACGGTATCCTCTTCGGCTTTCTTT. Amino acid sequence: CAWRTVSSSAFF.